These 28 T cell receptor beta chains were sequenced from one sample in a study of cytomegalovirus exposure and HLA in healthy donors. The study ran its PCR with 60 Vbeta and 13 Jbeta primers. Assay: immunoSEQ multiplex PCR; the TCRdb copy retains only in-frame clones and omits some. The table lists about 110,000 clones, around 80% of them singletons. Material for sequencing was PBMCs. These receptor sequences come from a young man in good health and CMV-seronegative.

This chain uses TRBV7-9 with TRBJ1-2, with TRBD1 identical over 8 bases. The ends lost 5 bases at V and 5 bases at J; junction bases unmatched: 7. The CDR3 is made up of 14 amino acids. CDR1 SEHNR and CDR2 FQNEAQ come from the germline V gene (reference sequence). CDR3 bases: TGTGCCAGCAGCCTATCAGGGGGCGGGTATGGCTACACCTTC. Translated, it gives CASSLSGGGYGYTF.

This rearrangement joins TRBV30 to TRBJ2-1; TRBD2 aligns across 9 bases. With 4 bases clipped from V and 6 bases from J, the junction kept 7 bases outside the gene matches. Germline CDR1 reads GTSNPN; CDR2 reads SVGIG (reference sequence). CDR3 length: 14 amino acids. Here the CDR3 reads CAWTKGLAPNEQFF. The CDR3 DNA reads as TGTGCCTGGACTAAGGGACTAGCCCCCAATGAGCAGTTCTTC.

The chain uses TRBV9 and TRBJ2-1; D possibly corresponds to TRBD1 (5 bases). Trimming removed 4 bases at V and 4 bases at J, with 12 bases between. The CDR3 is 14 residues long. Germline loops: CDR1 SGDLS, CDR2 YYNGEE. CDR3 amino acids: CASSPRRGYNEQFF. Written as DNA, the CDR3 is TGTGCCAGCAGCCCTCGAAGGGGATACAATGAGCAGTTCTTC.

The rearrangement joins TRBV7-9 to TRBJ2-1, with TRBD2 identical over 9 bases. Germline V gives CDR1 SEHNR, CDR2 FQNEAQ (reference sequence). The CDR3 extends over 17 amino acids. With 0 bases clipped from V and 4 bases from J, the junction kept 7 bases outside the gene matches. CDR3 nucleotides: TGTGCCAGCAGCTTAGCGCGGACTAGCGAAGATTACAATGAGCAGTTCTTC. Its translation: CASSLARTSEDYNEQFF.

The CDR3 reads CASSLRQGLNTEAFF. The CDR3, as DNA: TGTGCCAGCAGCCTACGACAGGGATTGAACACTGAAGCTTTCTTT. J is TRBJ1-1 and V is TRBV7-2; 7 nucleotides align to TRBD1. This CDR3 is built from 15 residues. Germline CDR1 SGHTA, CDR2 FQGNSA. Unmatched junction bases numbered 6, after V lost 5 bases and J lost 0 bases.

The chain is built from TRBV25-1 and TRBJ2-7; possible D gene TRBD2, 5 bases. V was pared by 1 base and J by 0 bases, with 13 bases between. CDR3 length: 16 amino acids. The V gene's germline CDR1 is MGHDK and CDR2 SYGVNS. DNA for the CDR3: TGTGCCAGCAGTGAATCTAGCCTAATAAGCTCCTACGAGCAGTACTTC. As protein: CASSESSLISSYEQYF.

The chain couples TRBV6-5 to TRBJ2-3, with a weak D call TRBD2 (6 bases). This CDR3 is 16 amino acids long. Trimming shortened V by 2 bases and J by 4 bases, and 16 bases separated the two germline ends. Germline CDR1 MNHEY, CDR2 SVGAGI. As DNA, the CDR3 is TGTGCCAGCAGTTACGGTGCGGGACTCGGCTCAGATACGCAGTATTTT. This codes for CASSYGAGLGSDTQYF.

V is TRBV11-3 and J is TRBJ2-5; D is uncertain. Per the germline V gene, CDR1 is SGHNT and CDR2 is YENEEA. Between the trimmed V and J ends, which lost 1 base and 6 bases, there was a span of 9 bases. This CDR3 contains 13 residues. CDR3 protein: CASSLVSVKTQYF. Here the CDR3 DNA reads TGTGCCAGCAGCTTAGTATCAGTAAAGACCCAGTACTTC.

The CDR3 region is CASTSLAGLTDTQYF. DNA for the CDR3: TGTGCCAGCACCTCACTAGCGGGGCTCACAGATACGCAGTATTTT. J is TRBJ2-3 and V is TRBV6-6; 10 nucleotides agree with TRBD2. The V and J ends lost 7 bases and 2 bases, in that order; junction bases with no gene match: 6. CDR3 length equals 15 residues. Germline V lookup: CDR1 MNHNY, CDR2 SVGAGI (reference sequence).

V gene TRBV12-5 combines with J gene TRBJ2-1; 7 bases agree with TRBD1. The J segment lost 4 bases and the V segment lost 3 bases, leaving 9 bases of the junction unmatched. This CDR3 has 16 residues. Germline values: CDR1 LGHNT, CDR2 FRNRAP. CDR3 sequence reads: CASGLVAGTVYNEQFF. The DNA for the CDR3 is TGTGCTAGTGGTTTAGTAGCCGGGACAGTTTACAATGAGCAGTTCTTC.

The chain recombines TRBV19 with TRBJ1-1; TRBD1 might be the D (6 bases). V lost 9 bases and J lost 8, with 16 bases in between. The CDR3 extends over 12 amino acids. CDR1 and CDR2 (germline): LNHDA, SQIVND (reference sequence). Here the CDR3 DNA reads TGTGCCAGCACCGGGGGCGGGAGAGAAGCTTTCTTT. Translated: CASTGGGREAFF.

The genes are TRBV7-2 and TRBJ1-2; D is possibly TRBD1 (5 bases). Germline CDR1 is SGHTA and CDR2 is FQGNSA. The CDR3 covers 13 residues. V was trimmed by 5 bases and J by 3 bases, leaving 10 bases between them. CDR3 loop: CASSHLTDYGYTF. The CDR3 region has the DNA TGTGCCAGCAGCCACTTGACAGACTATGGCTACACCTTC.

Worth noting for this clone: A far larger clone is one nucleotide away, so this likely arose from a read error. The same CDR3 is also encoded by other DNA sequences in this sample. The chain carries TRBV5-4 and TRBJ2-1, with 14 bases lining up with TRBD2. From germline, CDR1 is SGHNT and CDR2 YYREEE (reference sequence). This CDR3 comprises 14 residues. J lost 13 bases, V lost 4 bases, and 7 bases had no gene match. CDR3 loop: CASSLGTSGSSQFF. The CDR3 DNA follows: TGTGCCAGCAGCCTTGGGACTAGCGGGAGTAGTCAGTTCTTC. Full variable domain (remainder filled in from reference TRBV5-4 and TRBJ2-1): ETGVTQSPTHLIKTRGQQVTLRCSSQSGHNTVSWYQQALGQGPQFIFQYYREEENGRGNFPPRFSGLQFPNYSSELNVNALELDDSALYLCASSLGTSGSSQFFGPGTRLTVL.

The V call is TRBV5-1, the J call TRBJ1-5; possible D gene TRBD1, 6 bases. The CDR3 loop spans 16 amino acids. Germline V gives CDR1 SGHRS, CDR2 YFSETQ. V was cut by 3 bases and J by 4 bases, with 17 bases left in between. The DNA for the CDR3 is TGCGCCAGCAGCTCCAGCTACAGGGCCCGGAATCAGCCCCAGCATTTT. This gives the protein CASSSSYRARNQPQHF.

The rearrangement joins TRBV19 to TRBJ1-5, with D perhaps TRBD1 (5 bases). This CDR3 region has 17 residues. CDR1 and CDR2 (germline): LNHDA, SQIVND (reference sequence). Trimming shortened V by 5 bases and J by 6 bases, and 23 bases separated the two germline ends. In DNA form, the CDR3 reads TGTGCCAGTAGTCCCCGGGACTCCTTACCGCGAGGTCAGCCCCAGCATTTT. It translates to CASSPRDSLPRGQPQHF.

This chain connects TRBV27 to TRBJ2-5, with TRBD2 identical over 10 bases. The CDR3 sequence is 15 residues long. Germline V gives CDR1 MNHEY, CDR2 SMNVEV (reference sequence). V gave up 3 bases and J gave up 5 bases; unmatched junction bases: 6. The CDR3: CASSFSGRWLETQYF. The CDR3 nucleotides read TGTGCCAGCAGTTTTAGCGGGAGGTGGCTGGAGACCCAGTACTTC.

The chain carries TRBV19 and TRBJ2-3; TRBD1 is a possible D gene (5 bases). The CDR3 runs 15 residues. The germline V gene encodes CDR1 LNHDA and CDR2 SQIVND (reference sequence). V lost 3 bases to trimming and J lost 0 bases, with 10 bases between them. Written as DNA, the CDR3 is TGTGCCAGTAGTATGACACAGGTGAGCACAGATACGCAGTATTTT. Translation: CASSMTQVSTDTQYF.

A few counts support this clone. V and J are TRBV6-5 and TRBJ1-1, with D hard to call. Trimming cost V 9 bases and J 4 bases, with 15 bases left between them. Germline V gives CDR1 MNHEY, CDR2 SVGAGI. The CDR3 extends over 13 amino acids. CDR3 loop: CASQIMGGTEAFF. In nucleotides, the CDR3 is TGTGCCAGTCAAATAATGGGAGGCACTGAAGCTTTCTTT.

The chain couples TRBV9 to TRBJ2-1, with 10 bases fitting TRBD2. Germline values: CDR1 SGDLS, CDR2 YYNGEE. The ends lost 4 bases at V and 3 bases at J; junction bases unmatched: 4. There are 15 residues in the CDR3. DNA of the CDR3: TGTGCCAGCAGCACAACTAGCGGGGACTACAATGAGCAGTTCTTC. As protein: CASSTTSGDYNEQFF. Using reference TRBV9 and TRBJ2-1 for the parts outside the CDR3, the full variable domain is DSGVTQTPKHLITATGQRVTLRCSPRSGDLSVYWYQQSLDQGLQFLIQYYNGEERAKGNILERFSAQQFPDLHSELNLSSLELGDSALYFCASSTTSGDYNEQFFGPGTRLTVL.

This clone was seen only a few times. The chain joins TRBV7-2 to TRBJ2-5; TRBD1 agrees at 12 bases. The CDR3 consists of 15 residues. CDR1 and CDR2 (germline): SGHTA, FQGNSA. V gave up 5 bases and J gave up 5 bases; unmatched junction bases: 6. The CDR3 reads CASSTRDRGRETQYF. The CDR3 DNA sequence: TGTGCCAGCAGCACTCGGGACAGGGGGCGGGAGACCCAGTACTTC.

The chain couples TRBV5-4 to TRBJ2-5, with D maybe TRBD2 (5 bases). The J call may be in error: the DNA end matches TRBJ2-7 better. CDR1 is SGHNT and CDR2 is YYREEE in the germline V gene (reference sequence). The CDR3 has 13 residues. The CDR3 DNA sequence: TGTGCCAGCAGCACGGACGGGATCTACGAGCAGTACTTC. Translated: CASSTDGIYEQYF.

V is TRBV5-5 and J is TRBJ2-3; 10 nucleotides agree with TRBD1. Germline values: CDR1 SGHKS, CDR2 YYEKEE (reference sequence). CDR3 length: 16 amino acids. J was trimmed by 5 bases and V by 0 bases; bases with no gene match: 6. The CDR3 DNA reads TGTGCCAGCAGCTTGGGGGGGACAGGGGTGATAGATACGCAGTATTTT. Protein product: CASSLGGTGVIDTQYF.

With respect to this clone: Only one base separates this from a far larger clonotype, so it likely reflects a read error. Other DNA sequences in the sample encode the same CDR3. The chain combines TRBV6-1 with TRBJ1-1; no definite D call. The CDR3 is 16 amino acids. Looked up from germline, CDR1 is MNHNS and CDR2 is SASEGT. The CDR3 reads CASSAYRSLMNTEAFF. As DNA, the CDR3 is TGTGCCAGCAGTGCCTACAGATCCTTGATGAACACTGAAGCTTTTTTT.

The chain couples TRBV7-2 to TRBJ1-5; D may be TRBD1 (5 bases). This CDR3 region has 14 residues. Germline assignment: CDR1 SGHTA and CDR2 FQGNSA. Deletions cut 5 bases from V and 6 bases from J, with 14 bases between. CDR3 in amino acids: CASSQAGTSQPQHF. CDR3 in DNA: TGTGCCAGCAGCCAAGCGGGGACTAGTCAGCCCCAGCATTTT. Based on the CDR3 plus reference TRBV7-2 and TRBJ1-5, the full variable domain is GAGVSQSPSNKVTEKGKDVELRCDPISGHTALYWYRQSLGQGLEFLIYFQGNSAPDKSGLPSDRFSAERTGGSVSTLTIQRTQQEDSAVYLCASSQAGTSQPQHFGDGTRLSIL.

The chain carries TRBV11-3 and TRBJ1-1; D gene unclear. Germline lookup yields CDR1 SGHNT and CDR2 YENEEA. This CDR3 region has 13 residues. V was clipped by 0 bases and J by 5 bases, with 7 bases between them. The CDR3 sequence: CASSLESQTEAFF. CDR3 in DNA: TGTGCCAGCAGCTTAGAATCGCAGACTGAAGCTTTCTTT.

V is TRBV6-1 and J is TRBJ2-1; no reliable D call. Trimming pared 5 bases from V and 4 bases from J, leaving 3 bases between. CDR1 MNHNS and CDR2 SASEGT come from the germline V gene. CDR3 length equals 11 residues. The CDR3 DNA follows: TGTGCCAGCAGTTTATACAATGAGCAGTTCTTC. It specifies CASSLYNEQFF.

In its sample, this clone was seen a few times. This chain uses TRBV10-2 with TRBJ2-7, with TRBD2 identical over 15 bases. Germline lookup yields CDR1 WSHSY and CDR2 SAAADI. There are 18 residues in the CDR3. V was pared by 8 bases and J by 5 bases, with 16 bases of the junction left unmatched. The CDR3 region is CASATGLAGGPIANEQYF. The CDR3 nucleotides are TGCGCCAGCGCCACCGGACTAGCGGGAGGGCCGATAGCGAACGAGCAGTACTTC.

This clone showed up just a few times. The V and J genes are TRBV5-4 and TRBJ2-7; D may be TRBD2 (7 bases). Trimming stripped 4 bases from V and 7 bases from J, with 18 bases between. Germline V gene data show CDR1 as SGHNT and CDR2 as YYREEE (reference sequence). The CDR3 contains 14 residues. The CDR3 loop reads CASSHRGASGEQYF. CDR3 nucleotides: TGTGCCAGCAGCCATCGGGGGGCGTCGGGGGAGCAGTACTTC.